Shown below are 22 T cell receptor beta chains from a single sample sequenced in a study of chemoradiotherapy in HPV16-positive cancers. TCRdb's table, derived via immunoSEQ multiplex PCR, lists solely in-frame clones and lacks some. Of approximately 32,000 clones in the sample, about nine tenths were seen once. Source: blood, taken from a patient who underwent chemoradiotherapy. The source of these receptors is a human donor with HPV-associated anogenital cancer.

The chain combines TRBV10-3 with TRBJ2-5; TRBD1 or TRBD2 may be the D gene (5 bases each). The germline V gene encodes CDR1 ENHRY and CDR2 SYGVKD. The CDR3 loop spans 17 amino acids. V lost 10 bases, J lost 1 base, and 25 bases lay in between. The CDR3 loop is CATSPSRGADFQETQYF. The CDR3 coding sequence is TGTGCCACCAGCCCTTCCCGGGGCGCGGACTTCCAAGAGACCCAGTACTTC.

The V call is TRBV7-2, the J call TRBJ1-2, with D uncertain. CDR3 size: 11 residues. Trimming stripped 5 bases from V and 10 bases from J, with 11 bases between. Germline-derived CDR1 and CDR2 are SGHTA and FQGNSA. The CDR3 nucleotides read TGTGCCAGCAGCGTTGCTTTTATCTACACCTTC. It yields the protein CASSVAFIYTF.

The chain links TRBV9 to TRBJ1-1, with D unresolved. The CDR3 runs 15 residues. In germline, CDR1 is SGDLS, CDR2 YYNGEE. V lost 3 bases, J lost 0 bases, and 12 bases lay in between. CDR3 nucleotides: TGTGCCAGCAGCGCCTCGATTAGCCTGAACACTGAAGCTTTCTTT. Protein: CASSASISLNTEAFF.

The chain links TRBV25-1 to TRBJ2-5; 7 bases fit TRBD2. V lost 3 bases and J lost 2; bases outside the gene matches: 6. Germline V gene sequence: CDR1 MGHDK, CDR2 SYGVNS. The CDR3 has 15 amino acids. CDR3 in amino acids: CASSDPLGGQETQYF. CDR3 sequence (DNA): TGTGCCAGCAGTGATCCATTGGGAGGGCAAGAGACCCAGTACTTC. The whole variable domain, filled in from reference TRBV25-1 and TRBJ2-5, reads EADIYQTPRYLVIGTGKKITLECSQTMGHDKMYWYQQDPGMELHLIHYSYGVNSTEKGDLSSESTVSRIRTEHFPLTLESARPSHTSQYLCASSDPLGGQETQYFGPGTRLLVL.

V usage is TRBV7-9 and J usage is TRBJ1-3, with unresolved D. The CDR3 covers 13 residues. Trimming left V 11 bases short and J 2 bases short, with 13 bases between. CDR1 SEHNR and CDR2 FQNEAQ come from the germline V gene (reference sequence). The CDR3 coding sequence is TGTGCCGTCGTGCAGGTCGCTGGAAACACCATATATTTT. Translated: CAVVQVAGNTIYF.

This sequence joins TRBV18 and TRBJ1-1; TRBD1 aligns across 9 bases. J lost 11 bases, V lost 0 bases, and 10 bases had no gene match. The CDR3 runs 15 residues. From germline, CDR1 is KGHSH and CDR2 LQKENI. As DNA, the CDR3 is TGTGCCAGCTCACCACCGTCGGCCGGGACAGGGTCGGCTTTCTTT. Translated: CASSPPSAGTGSAFF.

For the CDR3, the DNA is TGTGCCAGCAGCGTAGTCGCGGGGGGGACGAGCAATGAGCAGTTCTTC. Protein sequence: CASSVVAGGTSNEQFF. The rearrangement links TRBV9 to TRBJ2-1, with 9 nucleotides matching TRBD2. V was clipped by 0 bases and J by 6 bases; unmatched bases: 7. Germline loops: CDR1 SGDLS, CDR2 YYNGEE. The CDR3 consists of 16 residues.

V usage is TRBV9 and J usage is TRBJ2-1; TRBD2 matches 11 bases. The CDR3 loop spans 17 amino acids. J was trimmed by 5 bases and V by 0 bases; bases with no gene match: 7. Germline V CDR1 and CDR2: SGDLS, YYNGEE. The CDR3 region is CASSVAEGGLADNEQFF. The CDR3 bases are TGTGCCAGCAGCGTAGCCGAGGGGGGACTAGCGGACAATGAGCAGTTCTTC.

In DNA, the CDR3 is TGTGCCAGCGGACAGGGGGAGGAAAAACTGTTTTTT. Amino acids: CASGQGEEKLFF. The chain has TRBV6-5 and TRBJ1-4, with TRBD1 matching over 10 bases. CDR3 size: 12 residues. The germline V gene has CDR1 MNHEY and CDR2 SVGAGI. Losses at the gene ends were 8 bases for V and 8 bases for J; bases not matched to a gene: 2.

The J gene is TRBJ1-6, the V gene TRBV5-1; D uncertain. This CDR3 contains 14 residues. With 1 base removed from V and 5 bases from J, the gap between germline ends came to 7 bases. Germline assignment: CDR1 SGHRS and CDR2 YFSETQ. The CDR3 protein is CASSLWQDNSPLHF. The CDR3 nucleotides read TGCGCCAGCAGCTTGTGGCAGGATAATTCACCCCTCCACTTT.

The chain couples TRBV7-2 to TRBJ2-3, with D possibly TRBD2 on 7 matching bases. The CDR3 is 16 residues long. Trimming took off 5 bases at V and 0 bases at J, with 15 bases between the two ends. Germline CDR1 is SGHTA and CDR2 is FQGNSA. The CDR3 DNA follows: TGTGCCAGCAGCGGAGGGCGGGGGCGCAGCACAGATACGCAGTATTTT. It codes for CASSGGRGRSTDTQYF. Drawing the rest from reference TRBV7-2 and TRBJ2-3, the complete variable domain is GAGVSQSPSNKVTEKGKDVELRCDPISGHTALYWYRQSLGQGLEFLIYFQGNSAPDKSGLPSDRFSAERTGGSVSTLTIQRTQQEDSAVYLCASSGGRGRSTDTQYFGPGTRLTVL.

J is TRBJ2-3 and V is TRBV10-3, with D perhaps matching TRBD1 or TRBD2 (5 bases each). Trimming cost V 7 bases and J 4 bases, with 12 bases left between them. The CDR3 is 13 amino acids. Per the germline V gene, CDR1 is ENHRY and CDR2 is SYGVKD. CDR3 in amino acids: CAITRDLADTQYF. DNA for the CDR3: TGTGCCATCACCAGGGACCTGGCAGATACGCAGTATTTT.

This clone appeared a few times. V usage is TRBV5-4 and J usage is TRBJ1-1; 9 nucleotides match TRBD1. The V segment lost 0 bases and the J segment 4 bases; nucleotides outside the gene matches: 7. Germline CDR1 reads SGHNT; CDR2 reads YYREEE (reference sequence). This CDR3 comprises 16 residues. The CDR3 loop reads CASSLGQGGGGTEAFF. The CDR3 DNA reads as TGTGCCAGCAGCTTGGGACAGGGGGGTGGCGGCACTGAAGCTTTCTTT.

The table lists this clone with a count of one. V gene TRBV2 combines with J gene TRBJ2-2, with D unresolved. CDR1 SNHLY and CDR2 FYNNEI come from the germline V gene. The ends were cut back, 1 base at V and 7 bases at J, with 4 bases in the middle. CDR3 length: 12 residues. In DNA, the CDR3 is TGTGCCAGCAGTGAAGGTGGCGGGGAGCTGTTTTTT. Translated, it gives CASSEGGGELFF.

V and J are TRBV18 and TRBJ2-3; 12 bases match TRBD2. With V trimmed by 6 bases and J by 5 bases, 9 bases remained unmatched. CDR1 and CDR2 (germline): KGHSH, LQKENI. The CDR3 consists of 16 residues. CDR3 DNA sequence: TGTGCCAGCTCGCGACTAGCGGGGGCCCTTGGAGATACGCAGTATTTT. This encodes CASSRLAGALGDTQYF.

The chain links TRBV18 to TRBJ2-7; 10 bases line up with TRBD1. J gave up 9 bases and V 4 bases, and 9 bases lay outside the gene matches. Germline V gene sequence: CDR1 KGHSH, CDR2 LQKENI. This CDR3 region has 14 residues. The CDR3 sequence: CASSRDRGNMGQYF. The CDR3 DNA reads as TGTGCCAGCTCACGGGACAGGGGCAACATGGGGCAGTACTTC.

The chain joins TRBV9 to TRBJ1-3; D unclear. The V and J ends lost 5 bases and 2 bases respectively, with 11 bases between them. Germline assignment: CDR1 SGDLS and CDR2 YYNGEE. The CDR3 is 14 amino acids. The chain's CDR3 is CASSAVDTGNTIYF. The CDR3 DNA reads as TGTGCCAGCAGTGCCGTCGATACTGGAAACACCATATATTTT.

V is TRBV6-5 and J is TRBJ2-3; TRBD2 matches at 7 bases. V was clipped by 6 bases and J by 4 bases; unmatched bases: 7. Germline V gene data show CDR1 as MNHEY and CDR2 as SVGAGI. This CDR3 contains 14 residues. The DNA of the CDR3 is TGTGCCAGCAGGCTAAACGGGGGGTCAGATACGCAGTATTTT. Protein product: CASRLNGGSDTQYF.

The J gene is TRBJ2-2, the V gene TRBV9, with a tentative D call TRBD1 (6 bases). Between the trimmed V and J ends, which lost 3 bases and 0 bases, there was a span of 6 bases. Germline V gives CDR1 SGDLS, CDR2 YYNGEE. CDR3 size: 14 residues. In nucleotides, the CDR3 is TGTGCCAGCAGCGGACAGGCGAACACCGGGGAGCTGTTTTTT. It is translated as CASSGQANTGELFF. Using reference TRBV9 and TRBJ2-2 for the parts outside the CDR3, the full variable domain is DSGVTQTPKHLITATGQRVTLRCSPRSGDLSVYWYQQSLDQGLQFLIQYYNGEERAKGNILERFSAQQFPDLHSELNLSSLELGDSALYFCASSGQANTGELFFGEGSRLTVL.

The chain couples TRBV7-2 to TRBJ1-1; a weak D match, TRBD1 (6 bases). This CDR3 spans 15 amino acids. CDR1 and CDR2 (germline): SGHTA, FQGNSA. V was trimmed by 1 base and J by 11 bases, leaving 20 bases between them. CDR3: CASSLERDTFLVAFF. The DNA of the CDR3 is TGTGCCAGCAGCTTAGAGCGGGACACTTTTCTGGTTGCTTTCTTT.

This chain uses TRBV11-2 with TRBJ2-5; D is perhaps TRBD2 (7 bases). In germline, CDR1 is SGHAT, CDR2 FQNNGV. CDR3 length: 15 amino acids. V lost 0 bases and J lost 8, with 16 bases in between. As DNA, the CDR3 is TGTGCCAGCAGCTTAGACCTGGGGGGGCCCGACACCCAGTACTTC. This gives the protein CASSLDLGGPDTQYF.

This clone was detected only a few times. The J gene is TRBJ1-2, the V gene TRBV6-5, with 7 bases fitting TRBD1. The trim removed 7 bases at V and 8 bases at J, leaving 7 bases unmatched. Germline CDR1 is MNHEY and CDR2 is SVGAGI. The CDR3 runs 12 residues. The CDR3 here is CASKGGPGGYTF. CDR3 coding DNA: TGTGCCAGCAAAGGGGGCCCGGGGGGCTACACCTTC.